This TCR beta chain was profiled in a study of shared clonotypes between healthy human individuals. Germline loops: CDR1 SGDLS, CDR2 YYNGEE. J gave up 6 bases and V 2 bases, and 4 bases lay outside the gene matches. The CDR3 totals 15 residues. CD45RO-negative cells were positively selected for CCR7, leaving out terminally differentiated effector memory CD45RA+ cells. Clones were read by immunoSEQ multiplex PCR, and TCRdb kept only the in-frame ones, dropping some. The table has under 1 million clones, just over 95% seen once; the top ten hold under 0.25%. This clone was seen just once. The same CDR3 also results from other DNA sequences found in this sample.

This sequence joins TRBV9 and TRBJ2-1; 11 bases agree with TRBD2. The sample was naive CD8+ T cells sorted from blood. This receptor was taken from a man aged 30 to 45 in good health. The CDR3 spells CASSVGLAGGNEQFF. In DNA form, the CDR3 reads TGTGCCAGCAGCGTTGGCCTAGCGGGGGGCAATGAGCAGTTCTTC.